This TCR beta chain is drawn from a study of shared clonotypes between healthy human individuals. General study points: Shared clonotypes: about 5.3% naive CD4, around 3.7% naive CD8, roughly 2.4% memory CD4, 0.4% to 0.45% memory CD8. Naive subsets typically showed greater estimated richness than memory subsets.

With regard to this clone: Antigen unknown.

V was clipped by 6 bases and J by 6 bases; unmatched bases: 2. Germline V lookup: CDR1 MRHNA, CDR2 SNTAGT. The CDR3 spans 13 residues. Assay used: immunoSEQ multiplex PCR; TCRdb lists only in-frame clones, some missing. The table records a few hundred thousand clones, about 97% of them present only once. The chain recombines TRBV6-4 with TRBJ1-1, with 12 bases identical to TRBD1. Material: naive CD4+ T cells sorted from blood. Subset denoted: CD45RA+ positively selected. The clonotype was recovered from a woman aged 25 to 39 in good health. CDR3 residues: CASRGQGAAEAFF. The CDR3 DNA reads TGTGCCAGCAGGGGACAGGGGGCAGCTGAAGCTTTCTTT.